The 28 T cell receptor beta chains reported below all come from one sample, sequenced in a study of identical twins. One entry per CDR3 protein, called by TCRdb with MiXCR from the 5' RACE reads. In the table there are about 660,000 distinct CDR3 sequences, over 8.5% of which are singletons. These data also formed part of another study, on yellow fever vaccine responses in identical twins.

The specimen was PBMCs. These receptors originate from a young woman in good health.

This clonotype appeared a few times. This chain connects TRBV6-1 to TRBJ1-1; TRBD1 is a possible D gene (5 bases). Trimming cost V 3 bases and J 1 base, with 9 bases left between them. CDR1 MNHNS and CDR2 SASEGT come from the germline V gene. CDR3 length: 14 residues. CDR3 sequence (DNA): TGTGCCAGCAGTGAGGGACCTAGGAACACTGAAGCTTTCTTT. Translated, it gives CASSEGPRNTEAFF.

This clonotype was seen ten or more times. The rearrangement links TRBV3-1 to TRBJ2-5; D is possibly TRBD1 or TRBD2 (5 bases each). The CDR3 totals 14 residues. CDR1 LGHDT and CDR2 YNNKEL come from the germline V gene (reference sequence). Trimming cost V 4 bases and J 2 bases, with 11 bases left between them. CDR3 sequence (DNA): TGTGCCAGCAGCCCCCGAGGGACGCAAGAGACCCAGTACTTC. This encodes CASSPRGTQETQYF.

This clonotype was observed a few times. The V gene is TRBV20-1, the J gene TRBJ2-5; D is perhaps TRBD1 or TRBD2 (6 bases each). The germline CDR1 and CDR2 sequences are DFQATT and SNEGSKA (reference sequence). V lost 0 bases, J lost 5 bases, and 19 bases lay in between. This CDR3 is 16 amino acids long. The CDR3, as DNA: TGCAGTGCTAGAGAGTTACCGGGGCGAGGGGGGGAGACCCAGTACTTC. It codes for CSARELPGRGGETQYF.

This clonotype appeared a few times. The CDR3 is CASRERGAPQNEQFF. The CDR3 DNA is TGCGCCAGCAGAGAGCGGGGGGCCCCTCAAAATGAGCAGTTCTTC. V is TRBV10-2 and J is TRBJ2-1; 9 nucleotides line up with TRBD2. CDR3 length: 15 residues. J lost 7 bases, V lost 6 bases, and 10 bases had no gene match. Germline CDR1 WSHSY, CDR2 SAAADI.

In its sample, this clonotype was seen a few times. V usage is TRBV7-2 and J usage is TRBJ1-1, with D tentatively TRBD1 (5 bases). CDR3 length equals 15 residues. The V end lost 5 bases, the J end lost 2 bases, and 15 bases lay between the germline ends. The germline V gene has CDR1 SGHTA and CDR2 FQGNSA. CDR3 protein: CASSQPPGTNTEAFF. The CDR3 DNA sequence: TGTGCCAGCAGCCAACCGCCGGGGACCAACACTGAAGCTTTCTTT.

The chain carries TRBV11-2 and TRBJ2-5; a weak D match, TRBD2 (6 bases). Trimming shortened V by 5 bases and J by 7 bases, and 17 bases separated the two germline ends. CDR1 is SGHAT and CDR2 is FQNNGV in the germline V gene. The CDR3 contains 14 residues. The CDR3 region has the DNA TGTGCCAGCAGCCCGGGGACTGGGAGTAGGACCCAGTACTTC. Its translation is CASSPGTGSRTQYF.

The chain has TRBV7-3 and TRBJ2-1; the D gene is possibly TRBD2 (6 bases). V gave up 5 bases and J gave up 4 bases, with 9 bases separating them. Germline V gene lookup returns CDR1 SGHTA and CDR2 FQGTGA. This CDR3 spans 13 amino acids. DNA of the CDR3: TGTGCCAGCAGCACGGGGGTTTACAATGAGCAGTTCTTC. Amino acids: CASSTGVYNEQFF.

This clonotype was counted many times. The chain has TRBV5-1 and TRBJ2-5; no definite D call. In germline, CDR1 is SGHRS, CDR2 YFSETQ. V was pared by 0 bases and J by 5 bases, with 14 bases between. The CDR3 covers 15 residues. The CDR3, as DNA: TGCGCCAGCAGCTTGGAGGGCTGGGGTTCTGAGACCCAGTACTTC. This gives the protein CASSLEGWGSETQYF.

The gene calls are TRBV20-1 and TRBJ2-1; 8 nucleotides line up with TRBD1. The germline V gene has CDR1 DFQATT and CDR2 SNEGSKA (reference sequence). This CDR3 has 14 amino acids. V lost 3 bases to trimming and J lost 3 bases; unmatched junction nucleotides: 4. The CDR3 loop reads CSARVGQVYNEQFF. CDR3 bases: TGCAGTGCTAGGGTGGGACAGGTCTACAATGAGCAGTTCTTC.

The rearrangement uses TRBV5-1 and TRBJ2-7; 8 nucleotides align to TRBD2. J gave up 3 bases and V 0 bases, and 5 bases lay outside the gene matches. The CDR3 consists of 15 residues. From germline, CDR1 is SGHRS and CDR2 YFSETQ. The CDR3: CASSLETSDFYEQYF. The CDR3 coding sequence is TGCGCCAGCAGCTTGGAGACTAGCGACTTCTACGAGCAGTACTTC.

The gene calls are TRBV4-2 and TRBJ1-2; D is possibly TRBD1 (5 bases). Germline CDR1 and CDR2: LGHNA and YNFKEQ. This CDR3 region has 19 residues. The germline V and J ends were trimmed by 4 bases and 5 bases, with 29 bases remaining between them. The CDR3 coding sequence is TGTGCCAGCAGCCCCTTTTTGTCTAAAGCACACGGGACGGCATATGGCTACACCTTC. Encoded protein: CASSPFLSKAHGTAYGYTF.

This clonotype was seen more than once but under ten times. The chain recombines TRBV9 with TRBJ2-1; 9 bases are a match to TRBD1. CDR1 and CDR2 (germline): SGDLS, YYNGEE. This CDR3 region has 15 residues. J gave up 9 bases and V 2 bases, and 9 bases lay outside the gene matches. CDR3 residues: CASSVGQGWFGEQFF. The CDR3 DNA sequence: TGTGCCAGCAGCGTTGGACAGGGGTGGTTTGGTGAGCAGTTCTTC.

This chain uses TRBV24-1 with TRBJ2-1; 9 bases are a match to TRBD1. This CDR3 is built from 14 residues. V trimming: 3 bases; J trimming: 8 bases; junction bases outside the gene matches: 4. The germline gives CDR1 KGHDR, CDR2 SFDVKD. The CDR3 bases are TGTGCCACCAGTGATCGGACAGGGGCGGATGAGCAGTTCTTC. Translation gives CATSDRTGADEQFF.

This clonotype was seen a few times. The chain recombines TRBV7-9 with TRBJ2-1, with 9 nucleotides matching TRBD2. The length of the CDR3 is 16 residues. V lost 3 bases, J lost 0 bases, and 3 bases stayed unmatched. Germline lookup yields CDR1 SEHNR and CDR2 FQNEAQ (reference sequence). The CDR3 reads CASSFLAGLSYNEQFF. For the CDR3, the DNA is TGTGCCAGCAGCTTCCTAGCGGGACTCTCCTACAATGAGCAGTTCTTC. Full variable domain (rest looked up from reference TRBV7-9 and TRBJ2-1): DTGVSQNPRHKITKRGQNVTFRCDPISEHNRLYWYRQTLGQGPEFLTYFQNEAQLEKSRLLSDRFSAERPKGSFSTLEIQRTEQGDSAMYLCASSFLAGLSYNEQFFGPGTRLTVL.

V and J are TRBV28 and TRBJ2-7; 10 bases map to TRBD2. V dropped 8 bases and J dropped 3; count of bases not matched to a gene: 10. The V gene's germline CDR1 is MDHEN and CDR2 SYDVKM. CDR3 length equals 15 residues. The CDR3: CASCTAGTSVYEQYF. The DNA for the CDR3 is TGTGCCAGCTGTACCGCCGGGACTAGCGTCTACGAGCAGTACTTC.

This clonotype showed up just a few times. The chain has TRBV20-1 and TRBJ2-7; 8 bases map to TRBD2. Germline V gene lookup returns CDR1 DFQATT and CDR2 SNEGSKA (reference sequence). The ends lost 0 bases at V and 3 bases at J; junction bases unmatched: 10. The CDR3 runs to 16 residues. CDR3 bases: TGCAGTGCTAGAGACCGGGGACTAGGGGCCATCTACGAGCAGTACTTC. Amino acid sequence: CSARDRGLGAIYEQYF.

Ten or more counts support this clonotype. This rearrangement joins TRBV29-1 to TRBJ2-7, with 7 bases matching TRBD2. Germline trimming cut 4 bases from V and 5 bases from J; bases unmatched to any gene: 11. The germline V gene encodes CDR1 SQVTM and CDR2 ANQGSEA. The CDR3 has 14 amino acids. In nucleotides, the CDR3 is TGCAGCGTTGCACCCGCAACGGGAGGCCACGAGCAGTACTTC. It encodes CSVAPATGGHEQYF.

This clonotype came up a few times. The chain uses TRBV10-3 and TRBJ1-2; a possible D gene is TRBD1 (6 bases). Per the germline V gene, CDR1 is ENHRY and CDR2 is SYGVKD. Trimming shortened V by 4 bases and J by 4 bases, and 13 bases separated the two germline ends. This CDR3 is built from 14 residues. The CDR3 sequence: CAISGLDSSYGYTF. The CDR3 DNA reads TGTGCCATCAGTGGACTGGACAGTTCCTATGGCTACACCTTC.

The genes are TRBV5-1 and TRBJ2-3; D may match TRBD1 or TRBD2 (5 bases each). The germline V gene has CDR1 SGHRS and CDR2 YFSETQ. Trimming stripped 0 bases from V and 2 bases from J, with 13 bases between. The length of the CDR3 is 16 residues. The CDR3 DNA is TGCGCCAGCAGCTTGGGGCTGGGACCAAACACAGATACGCAGTATTTT. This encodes CASSLGLGPNTDTQYF.

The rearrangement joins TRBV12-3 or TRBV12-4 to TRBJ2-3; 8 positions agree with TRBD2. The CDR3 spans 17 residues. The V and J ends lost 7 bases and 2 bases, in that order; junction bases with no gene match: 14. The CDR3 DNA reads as TGTGCCAGCACCTCCGGGACTAGGGGTACCTTCACAGATACGCAGTATTTT. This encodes CASTSGTRGTFTDTQYF.

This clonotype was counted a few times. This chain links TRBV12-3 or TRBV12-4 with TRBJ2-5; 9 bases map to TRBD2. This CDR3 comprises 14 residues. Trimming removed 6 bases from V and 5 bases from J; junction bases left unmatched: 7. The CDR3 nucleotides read TGTGCCAGCAGAGAAGGGACTAGCTGGGAGACCCAGTACTTC. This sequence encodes CASREGTSWETQYF.

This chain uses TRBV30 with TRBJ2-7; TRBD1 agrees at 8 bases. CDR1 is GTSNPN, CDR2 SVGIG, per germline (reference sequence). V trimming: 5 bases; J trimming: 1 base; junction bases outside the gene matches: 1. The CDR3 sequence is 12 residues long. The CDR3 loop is CAWDRGSYEQYF. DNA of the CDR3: TGTGCCTGGGACAGGGGTTCCTACGAGCAGTACTTC.

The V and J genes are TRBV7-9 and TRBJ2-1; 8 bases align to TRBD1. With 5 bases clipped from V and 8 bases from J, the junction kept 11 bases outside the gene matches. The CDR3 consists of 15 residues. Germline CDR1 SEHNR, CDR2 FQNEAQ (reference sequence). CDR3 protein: CASSLAGTGGHEQFF. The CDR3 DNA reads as TGTGCCAGCAGCCTCGCCGGAACAGGGGGTCATGAGCAGTTCTTC.

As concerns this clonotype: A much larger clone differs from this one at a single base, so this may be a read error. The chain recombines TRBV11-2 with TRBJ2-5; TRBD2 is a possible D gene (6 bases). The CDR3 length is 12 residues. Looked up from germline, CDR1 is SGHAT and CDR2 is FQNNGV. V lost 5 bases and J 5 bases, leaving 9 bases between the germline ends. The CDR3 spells CASSGAGETQYF. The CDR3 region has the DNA TGTGCCAGCAGCGGGGCGGGGGAGACCCAGTACTTC.

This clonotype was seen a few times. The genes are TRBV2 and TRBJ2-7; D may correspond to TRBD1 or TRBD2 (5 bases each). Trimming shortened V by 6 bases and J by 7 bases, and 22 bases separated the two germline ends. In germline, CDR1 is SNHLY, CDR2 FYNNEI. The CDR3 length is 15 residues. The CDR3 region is CASRTPGDAGGEQYF. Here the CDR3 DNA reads TGTGCCAGCAGGACACCCGGGGACGCTGGGGGTGAGCAGTACTTC.

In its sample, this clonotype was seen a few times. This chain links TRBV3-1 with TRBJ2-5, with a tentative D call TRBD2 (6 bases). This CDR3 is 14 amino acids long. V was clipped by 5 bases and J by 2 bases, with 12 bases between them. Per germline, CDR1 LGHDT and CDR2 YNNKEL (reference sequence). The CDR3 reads CASSEEGPQETQYF. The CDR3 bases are TGTGCCAGCAGCGAGGAGGGCCCTCAAGAGACCCAGTACTTC.

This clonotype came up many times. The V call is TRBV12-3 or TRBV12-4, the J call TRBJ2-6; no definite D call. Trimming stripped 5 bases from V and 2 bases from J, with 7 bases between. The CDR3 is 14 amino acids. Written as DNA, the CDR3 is TGTGCCAGCAGTCCGCCAGCTGGGGCCAACGTCCTGACTTTC. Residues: CASSPPAGANVLTF.

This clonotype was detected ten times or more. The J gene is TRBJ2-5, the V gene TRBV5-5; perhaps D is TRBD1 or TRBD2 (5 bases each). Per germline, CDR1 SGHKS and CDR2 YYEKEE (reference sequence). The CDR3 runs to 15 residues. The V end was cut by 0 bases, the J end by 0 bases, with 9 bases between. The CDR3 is CASSLGGPYQETQYF. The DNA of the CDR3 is TGTGCCAGCAGCTTGGGGGGACCTTACCAAGAGACCCAGTACTTC.